This T cell receptor (beta chain) is drawn from a study of blood T cells in healthy people across ages. Study outcomes and limitations: Roughly linear declines in TCR beta diversity per million T cells occurred with age. Since the PBMCs were unsorted, naive and antigen-experienced cells could not be conclusively compared. It was found that TCR beta diversity correlated strongly with the percentage of naive T cells.

Next came a second PCR, run for about 7 to 11 cycles, which used a sample-barcoded 5' primer along with a J-beta primer mix. Each of the cDNA molecules was tagged by a template-switch adaptor with 12 random nucleotides. TCRdb analysed the 5' RACE reads with MiXCR anew, one entry per CDR3 protein. The data show 1.5 million to 2 million distinct CDR3 sequences, 28% seen once. The V gene lost 4 bases and the J gene lost 7 bases, with 17 bases spanning the gap. Germline values: CDR1 SGHVS, CDR2 FNYEAQ. The CDR3 is made up of 15 amino acids. As to this clonotype: The antigen remains unidentified.

This receptor was obtained from a woman in her 30s in good health. The gene calls are TRBV7-6 and TRBJ2-1; possible D gene TRBD2, 6 bases. Material: blood. For the CDR3, the DNA is TGTGCCAGCAGCTCGGGACCGGGACTGGATAATGAGCAGTTCTTC. This sequence encodes CASSSGPGLDNEQFF.